In this sample, the clone carrying this T cell receptor beta chain turned up a few times. This entry belongs to a study of human T cells and chemical hapten exposure. Study context: Sensitization was performed using 2% DPC on an approximately 2 cm by approximately 2 cm upper inner arm skin site. The patient population, which was mostly female, had alopecia areata, totalis or universalis.

V was clipped by 7 bases and J by 2 bases, with 20 bases between them. The CDR3 extends over 16 amino acids. CDR1 is SGHVS and CDR2 is FNYEAQ in the germline V gene. Described time point: patch test 2, 6 weeks after DPC sensitization. Stated treatment: therapeutic diphenylcyclopropenone sensitization with weekly scalp DPC. Blood sampling occurred before each patch-test application. TCRdb re-analysed the RACE reads in MiXCR, keeping a single row per CDR3 protein. The data show fewer than 150,000 distinct CDR3 sequences, roughly 10% seen once. The sequences come from whole blood, collected in connection with sensitization to the hapten diphenylcyclopropenone (DPC). This sequence joins TRBV7-6 and TRBJ2-5; D is perhaps TRBD1 or TRBD2 (5 bases each). The TCR was taken from a woman between 45 and 60 years old with alopecia areata. Some clones in this sample may be carry-over from other donors' samples. CDR3: CASTRTPGTGQETQYF. The CDR3 bases are TGTGCCAGCACTCGGACCCCGGGAACAGGACAAGAGACCCAGTACTTC.